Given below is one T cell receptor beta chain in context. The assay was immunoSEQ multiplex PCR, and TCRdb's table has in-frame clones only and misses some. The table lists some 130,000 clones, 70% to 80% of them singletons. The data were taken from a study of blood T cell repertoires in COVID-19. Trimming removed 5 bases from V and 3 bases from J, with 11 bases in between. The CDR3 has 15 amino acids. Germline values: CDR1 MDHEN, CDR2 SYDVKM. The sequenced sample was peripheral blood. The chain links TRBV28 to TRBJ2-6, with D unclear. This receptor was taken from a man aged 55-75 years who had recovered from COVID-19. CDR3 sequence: CASSPPGDGANVLTF. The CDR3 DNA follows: TGTGCCAGCAGTCCCCCAGGCGATGGGGCCAACGTCCTGACTTTC.